The subject of this entry is one T cell receptor (beta chain). What it recognizes is unknown. The data were taken from a study of graft-versus-host responses after intestinal transplantation. CDR1 and CDR2 from the germline V gene are GTSNPN and SVGIG (reference sequence). Trimming cost V 1 base and J 8 bases; bases outside gene matches: 6. The CDR3 consists of 15 residues. This table comes from immunoSEQ multiplex PCR, and its TCRdb copy is limited to in-frame clones, with some not included. Of some 130,000 clones detected, more than 90% appear once; the ten largest clones hold over 0.15%. Study outcomes and limitations: Where graft-donor T cell macrochimerism was present, patients had high graft-versus-host to host-versus-graft clonal ratios in allografts.

The chain combines TRBV30 with TRBJ2-1; TRBD2 agrees at 12 bases. The TCR originated in a human donor who received an intestinal transplant. The sequences come from unstimulated CD4+ T cells sorted from spleen or lymph node cells, collected before intestinal transplant. The CDR3 reads CAWSGSSGGGYEQFF. In nucleotides, the CDR3 is TGTGCCTGGAGTGGGTCTAGCGGGGGGGGATATGAGCAGTTCTTC.